This T cell receptor (beta chain) was identified in a study of cytomegalovirus exposure and HLA in healthy donors. Primers for the PCR totalled 60 Vbeta and 13 Jbeta. In the original workflow: It was a later analysis that counted roughly 80 million unique TCR beta chains, of which some 9.9 million were shared. This table comes from immunoSEQ multiplex PCR, and its TCRdb copy is limited to in-frame clones, with some not included. The V and J calls and the clone size are those of that table, but D and trimming were determined from the DNA. The sample carries approximately 160,000 clones, approximately 78% recorded once. Remarks on this clone: Its antigen is as yet unknown.

The V and J ends lost 7 bases and 0 bases respectively, with 18 bases between them. The length of the CDR3 is 16 residues. CDR1 is SGHTA, CDR2 FQGNSA, per germline. Study results and caveats: Evidence from a later analysis indicated that most CMV-associated TCR beta chains looked HLA-restricted.

The TCR was taken from a woman aged 18-29 years in good health and CMV-seronegative. The sequencing input was PBMCs. The chain links TRBV7-2 to TRBJ1-2; possibly TRBD1 for D (5 bases). CDR3 residues: CASTFTTGGANYGYTF. The CDR3 coding sequence is TGTGCCAGCACCTTTACTACAGGCGGCGCTAACTATGGCTACACCTTC.